This T cell receptor beta chain was retrieved from a study of identical twins. Study results and caveats: In cord blood, abundant beta clonotypes had fewer insertions; memory showed no trend.

CDR3 length: 15 residues. Trimming took off 3 bases at V and 3 bases at J, with 11 bases between the two ends. Each CDR3 protein is one row after TCRdb ran MiXCR on the 5' RACE reads. The sample has over 600,000 distinct CDR3 sequences; about 20% are singletons. A word on this clonotype: Its specificity is not known.

These same records also appear under a second study, on T cells expressing NK-cell markers. That publication notes: Several experiments confined sorting to alpha-beta TCR T cells with an anti-gamma-delta TCR antibody. What remained unclear was the HCMV specificity of expanded NKG2C+ T cell clones.

The TCR was taken from a woman between 18 and 29 years old in good health. This sequence joins TRBV12-3 or TRBV12-4 and TRBJ2-2; D assignment may be TRBD1 or TRBD2 (6 bases each). The sequenced material came from PBMCs. CDR3 sequence: CASSFLGGYTGELFF. The CDR3 nucleotides are TGTGCCAGCAGTTTTTTAGGGGGGTACACCGGGGAGCTGTTTTTT.